This T cell receptor beta chain emerged from a study of T cell repertoires in cytomegalovirus infection. Study-wide results and caveats: The ex vivo response was dominated by HLA-C-restricted CMV-specific TCR beta clonotypes.

Regarding this clonotype: The antigen remains unidentified.

Via MiXCR, TCRdb re-called the reads, giving one row per CDR3 protein. The table records 700,000 to 950,000 distinct CDR3 sequences, around a third of them present only once. Losses at the gene ends were 7 bases for V and 1 base for J; bases not matched to a gene: 2. This CDR3 comprises 15 residues. The chain uses TRBV12-3 or TRBV12-4 and TRBJ2-3; 13 bases line up with TRBD2. This clonotype originated in a human donor in good health (CMV status not recorded). Some clones in this sample may be carry-over from other donors' samples. The sequencing here drew on cultured CD8+ T cells from PBMCs, taken from culture after CMV antigen stimulation. The CDR3 sequence: CASTGLAGGTDTQYF. CDR3 sequence (DNA): TGTGCCAGCACCGGACTAGCGGGGGGCACAGATACGCAGTATTTT.